The clone carrying this TCR beta chain was recorded a few times. Its antigen is not known. These data come from a study of T-cell memory formation after mild COVID-19. Findings and limits, study-wide: Day 15 to 85 contracting clones showed balanced CD4/CD8; later expanders leaned CD4+. Certain responding clones were present in pre-infection memory, suggesting participation of cross-reactive memory. Mainly CM and EM harbored the contracting CD4+ clones; mainly EMRA harbored the CD8+ ones.

The CDR3 covers 14 residues. Germline lookup yields CDR1 MNHEY and CDR2 SVGEGT. Deletions cut 0 bases from V and 10 bases from J, with 13 bases between. 5'RACE primed at constant segments yielded TCR alpha and TCR beta cDNA libraries bearing sample barcodes and UMIs. TCRdb called the 5' RACE reads again in MiXCR, with one record for every CDR3 protein. The sample records roughly 99,000 distinct CDR3 sequences, approximately 15% being singletons. Material for sequencing was PBMCs or a T cell subset sorted from them (not recorded which). The genes are TRBV6-2 or TRBV6-3 and TRBJ1-5; weak D call: TRBD1 (5 bases). The TCR originated in a young man who had mild COVID-19 (a few samples of this study predate the infection). Cell type and time point are not known. The CDR3 is CASSYSGDPDPQHF. The DNA of the CDR3 is TGTGCCAGCAGTTACTCGGGGGACCCGGACCCCCAGCATTTT.